This note documents a single T cell receptor beta chain sequence. Its target is unknown. These data originate in a study of cytomegalovirus exposure and HLA in healthy donors. Findings of the study overall: Rare sequences made up most TCRs, while some public TCRs were found in many donors. The study listed around 150 cytomegalovirus-associated TCR beta chains.

Data came from immunoSEQ multiplex PCR; TCRdb stores just in-frame clones and leaves some out. This sample has about 220,000 clones, with 75% to 95% found just once. The origin of this receptor is a woman between 18 and 30 years old in good health and CMV-seronegative. The sample consisted of PBMCs.

The CDR3 coding sequence is TGTGCCAGCAAGACTAGCGGGAGTGGGATCCTTAGCACAGATACGCAGTATTTT. Translating it yields CASKTSGSGILSTDTQYF. The chain couples TRBV2 to TRBJ2-3; 12 bases map to TRBD2. V was pared by 7 bases and J by 0 bases, with 11 bases of the junction left unmatched. Germline V gives CDR1 SNHLY, CDR2 FYNNEI. This CDR3 contains 18 residues.